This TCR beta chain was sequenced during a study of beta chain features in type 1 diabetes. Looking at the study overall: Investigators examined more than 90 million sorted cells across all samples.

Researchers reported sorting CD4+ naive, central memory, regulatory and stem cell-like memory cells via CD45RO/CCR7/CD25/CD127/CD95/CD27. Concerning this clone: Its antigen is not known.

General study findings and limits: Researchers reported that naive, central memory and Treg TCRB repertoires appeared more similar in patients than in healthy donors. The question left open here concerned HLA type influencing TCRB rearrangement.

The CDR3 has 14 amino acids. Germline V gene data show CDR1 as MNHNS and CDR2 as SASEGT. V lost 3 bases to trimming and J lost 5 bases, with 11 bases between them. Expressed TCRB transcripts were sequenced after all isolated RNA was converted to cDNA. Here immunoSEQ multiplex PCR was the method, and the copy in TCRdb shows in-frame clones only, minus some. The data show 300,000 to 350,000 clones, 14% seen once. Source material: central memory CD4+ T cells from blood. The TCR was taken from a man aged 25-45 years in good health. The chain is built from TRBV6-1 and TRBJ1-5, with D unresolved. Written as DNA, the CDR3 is TGTGCCAGCAGTGATCCCGGGTCCTATCAGCCCCAGCATTTT. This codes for CASSDPGSYQPQHF.